The 28 T cell receptor beta chains presented below share a single source sample, sequenced in a study of siplizumab effects on memory and regulatory T cells. Profiled with immunoSEQ multiplex PCR; TCRdb holds only in-frame clones, not every one. Here the sample spans around 58,000 clones, over 80% being singletons. Sequences were obtained from memory CD4+ T cells sorted from blood. The source is a human donor in good health.

The chain uses TRBV12-5 and TRBJ1-6; D unresolved. Looked up from germline, CDR1 is LGHNT and CDR2 is FRNRAP. The CDR3 runs 13 residues. Trimming removed 1 base at V and 13 bases at J, with 11 bases between. CDR3 sequence (DNA): TGTGCTAGTGGTTTGGGAATTAGTCGGCCCCTCCACTTT. Translating it yields CASGLGISRPLHF. The full variable domain, rest sourced from reference TRBV12-5 and TRBJ1-6, is DARVTQTPRHKVTEMGQEVTMRCQPILGHNTVFWYRQTMMQGLELLAYFRNRAPLDDSGMPKDRFSAEMPDATLATLKIQPSEPRDSAVYFCASGLGISRPLHFGNGTRLTVT.

This clone has only one observation. The chain has TRBV12-5 and TRBJ2-1, with TRBD2 matching over 12 bases. The CDR3 runs 16 residues. Losses at the gene ends were 6 bases for V and 8 bases for J; bases not matched to a gene: 11. Germline loops: CDR1 LGHNT, CDR2 FRNRAP. The CDR3 nucleotides read TGTGCTAGTGGAAAACCTAGCGGGGGGGCGTTGGATGAGCAGTTCTTC. Protein sequence: CASGKPSGGALDEQFF.

This clone was counted between two and nine times. The V call is TRBV4-2, the J call TRBJ2-5, with 9 bases aligning to TRBD1. There are 18 residues in the CDR3. CDR1 and CDR2 from the germline V gene are LGHNA and YNFKEQ. With 0 bases clipped from V and 8 bases from J, the junction kept 16 bases outside the gene matches. CDR3 residues: CASSQEPSGQGSLGTQYF. CDR3 in DNA: TGTGCCAGCAGCCAAGAGCCCTCGGGACAGGGATCCTTAGGCACCCAGTACTTC.

The chain is built from TRBV4-1 and TRBJ2-4; TRBD2 might be the D (5 bases). In germline, CDR1 is MGHRA, CDR2 YSYEKL. The CDR3 totals 16 residues. V was trimmed by 2 bases and J by 2 bases, leaving 13 bases between them. CDR3 protein: CASSQNRGVTKNIQYF. The CDR3 DNA is TGCGCCAGCAGCCAAAATCGGGGAGTAACCAAAAACATTCAGTACTTC.

The J gene is TRBJ2-7, the V gene TRBV29-1, with 8 bases fitting TRBD2. Per germline, CDR1 SQVTM and CDR2 ANQGSEA. This CDR3 is 13 amino acids long. V lost 2 bases to trimming and J lost 7 bases; unmatched junction nucleotides: 7. CDR3 coding DNA: TGCAGCGTTGAACCGGGAGGGCCCGGGGAGCAGTACTTC. Residues: CSVEPGGPGEQYF.

The chain combines TRBV30 with TRBJ1-5, with no clear D. Trimming shortened V by 2 bases and J by 2 bases, and 10 bases separated the two germline ends. Germline values: CDR1 GTSNPN, CDR2 SVGIG (reference sequence). The CDR3 spans 14 residues. CDR3 in DNA: TGTGCCTGGAGTATTTTAGACGGCAATCAGCCCCAGCATTTT. Protein product: CAWSILDGNQPQHF.

CDR3 in amino acids: CASSTLRQGVPEAFF. In DNA form, the CDR3 reads TGTGCCAGTAGTACCCTCCGACAGGGTGTCCCTGAAGCTTTCTTT. V usage is TRBV19 and J usage is TRBJ1-1; TRBD1 aligns across 7 bases. In germline, CDR1 is LNHDA, CDR2 SQIVND (reference sequence). The V segment lost 4 bases and the J segment 6 bases; nucleotides outside the gene matches: 11. This CDR3 is 15 amino acids long.

The V call is TRBV7-9, the J call TRBJ1-1; D is undetermined. V was cut by 1 base and J by 4 bases, with 10 bases left in between. The CDR3 totals 14 residues. Per the germline V gene, CDR1 is SEHNR and CDR2 is FQNEAQ (reference sequence). In DNA form, the CDR3 reads TGTGCCAGCAGCTTAGAAGGAGGAATCACTGAAGCTTTCTTT. Its protein is CASSLEGGITEAFF.

This clone was observed once. The CDR3 DNA sequence: TGTGCCAGCAGTACCCGGTCGAACCAGTACTTC. Its translation: CASSTRSNQYF. This chain joins TRBV6-5 and TRBJ2-5; D remains ambiguous. V was trimmed by 5 bases and J by 10 bases, leaving 11 bases between them. CDR1 and CDR2 (germline): MNHEY, SVGAGI. The CDR3 is made up of 11 amino acids.

The table lists this clone with a count of one. The gene calls are TRBV11-2 and TRBJ1-1; D remains unclear. The V end was cut by 5 bases, the J end by 11 bases, with 24 bases between. The CDR3 length is 15 residues. Per the germline V gene, CDR1 is SGHAT and CDR2 is FQNNGV. CDR3 DNA: TGTGCCAGCAGCGCCCCTAGAGAGGGCTTCGCGAATGCTTTCTTT. Its translation: CASSAPREGFANAFF.

The rearrangement uses TRBV5-6 and TRBJ2-1; D unresolved. Germline V gene lookup returns CDR1 SGHDT and CDR2 YYEEEE. The CDR3 sequence is 14 residues long. Trimming removed 2 bases from V and 5 bases from J, with 11 bases in between. The CDR3 loop reads CASSFLRRNNEQFF. The CDR3 DNA follows: TGTGCCAGCAGCTTCCTCCGCAGAAACAATGAGCAGTTCTTC.

The chain recombines TRBV28 with TRBJ2-2; D ambiguous. Germline CDR1 reads MDHEN; CDR2 reads SYDVKM. Trimming left V 4 bases short and J 8 bases short, with 11 bases between. The CDR3 has 13 amino acids. For the CDR3, the DNA is TGTGCCAGCAGTTCCTCCCCGAGTGGGGAGCTGTTTTTT. Protein: CASSSSPSGELFF.

The chain couples TRBV19 to TRBJ2-1; TRBD2 agrees at 12 bases. Germline-derived CDR1 and CDR2 are LNHDA and SQIVND (reference sequence). Trimming took 5 bases from V and 10 from J; bases not matched to a gene: 12. The CDR3 sequence is 16 residues long. The CDR3 sequence: CASSWTSGARFGEQFF. The CDR3 nucleotides read TGTGCCAGTAGTTGGACTAGCGGGGCCAGGTTTGGAGAGCAGTTCTTC.

In nucleotides, the CDR3 is TGTGCCAGCAGCAAGGACGGCCAGAACACTGAAGCTTTCTTT. It is translated as CASSKDGQNTEAFF. J is TRBJ1-1 and V is TRBV5-8; D is ambiguous. Per germline, CDR1 SGHTS and CDR2 YDEGEE. This CDR3 has 14 amino acids. Trimming took off 4 bases at V and 1 base at J, with 11 bases between the two ends. Full variable domain (outside the CDR3, taken from reference TRBV5-8 and TRBJ1-1): EAGVTQSPTHLIKTRGQQATLRCSPISGHTSVYWYQQALGLGLQFLLWYDEGEERNRGNFPPRFSGRQFPNYSSELNVNALELEDSALYLCASSKDGQNTEAFFGQGTRLTVV.

The chain has TRBV5-1 and TRBJ2-3; TRBD2 matches at 10 bases. Germline trimming cut 5 bases from V and 5 bases from J; bases unmatched to any gene: 8. The germline V gene has CDR1 SGHRS and CDR2 YFSETQ. This CDR3 spans 15 amino acids. Written as DNA, the CDR3 is TGCGCCAGCAGAACCAGCGGGGGGGTCATAGATACGCAGTATTTT. Translated: CASRTSGGVIDTQYF.

CDR3 residues: CASSPLAGAPLNEQFF. The CDR3 DNA reads as TGTGCCAGCAGCCCACTAGCGGGGGCCCCACTCAATGAGCAGTTCTTC. The J gene is TRBJ2-1, the V gene TRBV7-7; 11 nucleotides line up with TRBD2. Trimming at V came to 5 bases and at J to 6 bases, leaving 9 bases not matched to a gene. Looked up from germline, CDR1 is SSHAT and CDR2 is FNYEAQ (reference sequence). There are 16 residues in the CDR3.

The chain couples TRBV9 to TRBJ2-5, with a weak D call TRBD2 (6 bases). With 0 bases removed from V and 9 bases from J, the gap between germline ends came to 12 bases. Germline assignment: CDR1 SGDLS and CDR2 YYNGEE. CDR3 size: 13 residues. CDR3 loop: CASSVAGDAAQYF. The CDR3 region has the DNA TGTGCCAGCAGCGTAGCGGGGGACGCAGCCCAGTACTTC. Looking up the rest from reference TRBV9 and TRBJ2-5 gives the full variable domain: DSGVTQTPKHLITATGQRVTLRCSPRSGDLSVYWYQQSLDQGLQFLIQYYNGEERAKGNILERFSAQQFPDLHSELNLSSLELGDSALYFCASSVAGDAAQYFGPGTRLLVL.

The V and J genes are TRBV14 and TRBJ1-1, with no clear D. The CDR3 has 14 residues. V lost 0 bases and J 9 bases, leaving 14 bases between the germline ends. CDR1 is SGHDN and CDR2 is FVKESK in the germline V gene. This CDR3 reads CASSQDGWTAQAFF. CDR3 DNA: TGTGCCAGCAGCCAAGATGGTTGGACTGCTCAAGCTTTCTTT.

V gene TRBV21-1 combines with J gene TRBJ2-3; TRBD2 was called by the table and not checked on the DNA. TRBV21-1 is described as a pseudogene. This CDR3 has 14 amino acids. CDR3 protein: CASEVEGPPDTQYF. The CDR3 bases are TGTGCCAGCGAGGTAGAGGGCCCACCAGATACGCAGTATTTT.

Only one count was recorded for this clone. Here the CDR3 DNA reads TGCGCCAGCAGCCTGAGAGGGGGATACTCCTACGAGCAGTACTTC. Its protein product is CASSLRGGYSYEQYF. The chain recombines TRBV4-1 with TRBJ2-7; D possibly corresponds to TRBD1 (6 bases). The V and J ends lost 4 bases and 0 bases respectively, with 13 bases between them. The germline CDR1 and CDR2 sequences are MGHRA and YSYEKL. CDR3 length: 15 residues.

The genes are TRBV4-2 and TRBJ1-2; tentative D call: TRBD1 (5 bases). The length of the CDR3 is 17 residues. Trimming removed 2 bases at V and 1 base at J, with 17 bases between. Germline V CDR1 and CDR2: LGHNA, YNFKEQ. CDR3 in amino acids: CASSQSTDDLFNYGYTF. The CDR3 coding sequence is TGTGCCAGCAGCCAATCGACAGACGATCTATTTAACTATGGCTACACCTTC.

The gene calls are TRBV11-2 and TRBJ2-7; D possibly corresponds to TRBD1 (7 bases). The CDR3 length is 16 residues. V was shortened by 0 bases and J by 4 bases, with 16 bases between the two germline ends. CDR1 and CDR2 from the germline V gene are SGHAT and FQNNGV. Written as DNA, the CDR3 is TGTGCCAGCAGCTTAGATGGGGGGCAGGGGGTTTACGAGCAGTACTTC. Residues: CASSLDGGQGVYEQYF.

J is TRBJ2-7 and V is TRBV19; D is unresolved. V was trimmed by 0 bases and J by 3 bases, leaving 9 bases between them. CDR1 and CDR2 from the germline V gene are LNHDA and SQIVND (reference sequence). This CDR3 is built from 14 residues. CDR3 nucleotide sequence: TGTGCCAGTAGTATAGAGGGTTCCTACTACGAGCAGTACTTC. Amino acids: CASSIEGSYYEQYF.

The chain employs TRBV7-9 and TRBJ2-2; D gene uncertain. CDR1 SEHNR and CDR2 FQNEAQ come from the germline V gene (reference sequence). There are 14 residues in the CDR3. Trimming took off 3 bases at V and 6 bases at J, with 11 bases between the two ends. In DNA form, the CDR3 reads TGTGCCAGCAGCTTCGACGCCCGAGCCGGGGAGCTGTTTTTT. Amino acids: CASSFDARAGELFF.

This chain uses TRBV29-1 with TRBJ2-1; TRBD2 agrees at 9 bases. The germline V gene encodes CDR1 SQVTM and CDR2 ANQGSEA. Unmatched junction bases numbered 6, after V lost 8 bases and J lost 1 base. This CDR3 is 14 amino acids long. The CDR3 coding sequence is TGCAGCTCCGGAGCGGGGGGATCCTACAATGAGCAGTTCTTC. Amino acid sequence: CSSGAGGSYNEQFF.

This chain uses TRBV19 with TRBJ2-3, with 16 bases aligning to TRBD2. The CDR3 covers 18 residues. The germline V gene encodes CDR1 LNHDA and CDR2 SQIVND (reference sequence). The junction had 6 bases not matched to a gene; V was cut back by 5 bases and J by 1 base. This chain's CDR3 is CASSATGTSGGGTDTQYF. The CDR3 DNA follows: TGTGCCAGTAGTGCCACCGGGACTAGCGGGGGGGGCACAGATACGCAGTATTTT.

This chain connects TRBV19 to TRBJ1-3; D remains ambiguous. The germline V gene has CDR1 LNHDA and CDR2 SQIVND (reference sequence). Trimming cost V 5 bases and J 0 bases, with 17 bases left between them. The CDR3 loop spans 17 amino acids. The CDR3 is CASSPAKEVSSGNTIYF. The CDR3 DNA reads as TGTGCCAGTAGTCCGGCGAAGGAGGTTAGCTCTGGAAACACCATATATTTT.

This chain links TRBV18 with TRBJ1-1, with D tentatively TRBD1 (5 bases). The CDR3 contains 15 residues. The germline V gene encodes CDR1 KGHSH and CDR2 LQKENI. V gave up 4 bases and J gave up 0 bases, with 12 bases separating them. The DNA for the CDR3 is TGTGCCAGCTCACTAAGATTAGGGGTGAACACTGAAGCTTTCTTT. It is translated as CASSLRLGVNTEAFF.